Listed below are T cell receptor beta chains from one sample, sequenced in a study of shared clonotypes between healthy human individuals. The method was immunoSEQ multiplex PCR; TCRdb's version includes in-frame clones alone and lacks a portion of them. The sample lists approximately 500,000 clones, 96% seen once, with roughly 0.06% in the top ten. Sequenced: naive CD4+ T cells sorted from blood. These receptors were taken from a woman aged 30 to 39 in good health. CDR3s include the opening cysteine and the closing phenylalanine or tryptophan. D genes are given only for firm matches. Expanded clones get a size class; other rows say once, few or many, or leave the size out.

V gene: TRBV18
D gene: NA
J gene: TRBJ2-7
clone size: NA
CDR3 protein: CASSPPAGFSYEQYF
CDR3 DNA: TGTGCCAGCTCACCACCAGCAGGCTTCTCCTACGAGCAGTACTTC

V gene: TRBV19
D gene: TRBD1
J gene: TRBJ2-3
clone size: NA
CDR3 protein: CASSGTGGLNTQYF
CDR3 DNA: TGTGCCAGTAGTGGAACAGGGGGTTTAAATACGCAGTATTTT

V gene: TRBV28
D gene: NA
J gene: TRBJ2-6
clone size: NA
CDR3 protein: CASSPGQFSGANVLTF
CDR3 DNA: TGTGCCAGCAGCCCCGGACAGTTCTCTGGGGCCAACGTCCTGACTTTC

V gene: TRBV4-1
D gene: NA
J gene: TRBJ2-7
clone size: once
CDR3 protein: CASSQRLLSYEQYF
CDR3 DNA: TGCGCCAGCAGCCAGAGACTCCTCTCCTACGAGCAGTACTTC

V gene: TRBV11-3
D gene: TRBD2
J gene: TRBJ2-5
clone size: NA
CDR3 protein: CASSRGLADKETQYF
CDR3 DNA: TGTGCCAGCAGCCGAGGACTAGCGGACAAAGAGACCCAGTACTTC

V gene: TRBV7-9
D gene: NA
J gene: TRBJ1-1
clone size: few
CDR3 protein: CASSWQVEGNTEAFF
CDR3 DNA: TGTGCCAGCAGCTGGCAGGTGGAGGGGAACACTGAAGCTTTCTTT

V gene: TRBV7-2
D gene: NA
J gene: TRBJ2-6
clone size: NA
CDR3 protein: CASSQSSGANVLTF
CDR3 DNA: TGTGCCAGCAGCCAATCCTCTGGGGCCAACGTCCTGACTTTC

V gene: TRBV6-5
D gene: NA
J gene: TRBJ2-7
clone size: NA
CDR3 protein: CASSLNSYEQYF
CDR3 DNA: TGTGCCAGCAGCTTAAACAGCTACGAGCAGTACTTC

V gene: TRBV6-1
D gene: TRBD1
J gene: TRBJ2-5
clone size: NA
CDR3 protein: CASSQAAGGQETQYF
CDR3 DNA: TGTGCCAGCAGTCAAGCGGCAGGGGGACAAGAGACCCAGTACTTC

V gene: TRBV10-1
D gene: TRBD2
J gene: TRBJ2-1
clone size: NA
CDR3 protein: CASTPGASGRLGSYNEQFF
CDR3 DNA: TGCGCCAGCACCCCCGGGGCTAGCGGGAGGCTGGGCTCCTACAATGAGCAGTTCTTC

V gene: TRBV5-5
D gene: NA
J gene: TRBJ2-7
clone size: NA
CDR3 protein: CASSLGVRYEQYF
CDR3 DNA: TGTGCCAGCAGCTTGGGGGTAAGGTACGAGCAGTACTTC

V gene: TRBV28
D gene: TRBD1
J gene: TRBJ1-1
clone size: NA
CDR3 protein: CASSLGGTGATRIKAFF
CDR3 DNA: TGTGCCAGCAGTTTAGGTGGGACAGGGGCGACTAGGATAAAAGCTTTCTTT

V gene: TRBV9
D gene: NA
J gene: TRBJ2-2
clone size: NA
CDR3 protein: CASREGHLNTGELFF
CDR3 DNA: TGTGCCAGCAGAGAGGGACACTTGAACACCGGGGAGCTGTTTTTT

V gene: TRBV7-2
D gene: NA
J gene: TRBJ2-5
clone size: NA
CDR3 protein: CASSLGPAGSQETQYF
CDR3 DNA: TGTGCCAGCAGCTTAGGGCCGGCGGGTTCCCAAGAGACCCAGTACTTC

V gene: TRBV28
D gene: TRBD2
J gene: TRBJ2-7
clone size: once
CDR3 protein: CASSRGIAGEQYF
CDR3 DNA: TGTGCCAGCAGCCGCGGGATAGCGGGGGAGCAGTACTTC

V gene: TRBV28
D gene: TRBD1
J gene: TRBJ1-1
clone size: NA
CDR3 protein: CASRPTTGEWGTEAFF
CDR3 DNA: TGTGCCAGCAGGCCAACTACAGGGGAGTGGGGCACTGAAGCTTTCTTT

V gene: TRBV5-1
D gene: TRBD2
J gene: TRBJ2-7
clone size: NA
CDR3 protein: CASSVSGRPPYEQYF
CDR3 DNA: TGCGCCAGCAGTGTTAGCGGGAGGCCTCCCTACGAGCAGTACTTC

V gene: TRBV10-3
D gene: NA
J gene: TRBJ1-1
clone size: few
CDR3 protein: CAISELESLGAFF
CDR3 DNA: TGTGCCATCAGTGAGTTGGAGTCATTGGGAGCTTTCTTT

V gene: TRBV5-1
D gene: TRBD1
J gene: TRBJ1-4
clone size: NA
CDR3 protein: CASSTAWDGTGFNEKLFF
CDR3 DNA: TGCGCCAGCAGCACGGCATGGGACGGGACAGGATTTAATGAAAAACTGTTTTTT

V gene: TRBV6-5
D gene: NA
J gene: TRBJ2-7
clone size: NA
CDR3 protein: CASSYSGLMGYEQYF
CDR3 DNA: TGTGCCAGCAGTTACTCCGGTCTTATGGGCTACGAGCAGTACTTC

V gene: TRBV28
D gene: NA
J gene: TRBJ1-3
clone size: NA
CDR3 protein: CASSFRGTGNTIYF
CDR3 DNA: TGTGCCAGCAGTTTTCGCGGGACTGGAAACACCATATATTTT

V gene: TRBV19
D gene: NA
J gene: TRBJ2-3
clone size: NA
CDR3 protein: CASSIWENPSDTQYF
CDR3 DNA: TGTGCCAGTAGTATTTGGGAAAACCCGTCAGATACGCAGTATTTT

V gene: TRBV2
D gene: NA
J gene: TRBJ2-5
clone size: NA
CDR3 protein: CASSLLPGPGETQYF
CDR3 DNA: TGTGCCAGCAGTCTGCTCCCGGGTCCGGGGGAGACCCAGTACTTC

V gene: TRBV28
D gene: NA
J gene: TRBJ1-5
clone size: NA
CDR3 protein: CASSLAGGSNQPQHF
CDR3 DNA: TGTGCCAGCAGTTTAGCGGGGGGTAGCAATCAGCCCCAGCATTTT

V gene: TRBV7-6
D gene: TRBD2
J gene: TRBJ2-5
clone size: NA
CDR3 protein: CASSLAGTSGQETQYF
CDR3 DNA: TGTGCCAGCAGCTTAGCGGGGACTAGCGGTCAAGAGACCCAGTACTTC

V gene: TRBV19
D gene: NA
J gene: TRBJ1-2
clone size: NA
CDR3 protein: CASSTTALANYGYTF
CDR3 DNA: TGTGCCAGTAGTACCACAGCGCTAGCTAACTATGGCTACACCTTC

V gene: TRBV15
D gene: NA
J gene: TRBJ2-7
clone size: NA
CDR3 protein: CATSRETGGSYEQYF
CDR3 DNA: TGTGCCACCAGCAGAGAGACAGGTGGGTCCTACGAGCAGTACTTC

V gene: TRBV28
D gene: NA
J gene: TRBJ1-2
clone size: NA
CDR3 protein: CASSSPTGFPYGYTF
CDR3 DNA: TGTGCCAGCAGTTCTCCTACAGGGTTTCCCTATGGCTACACCTTC

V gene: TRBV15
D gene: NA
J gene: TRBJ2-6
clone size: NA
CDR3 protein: CATSVSMDLGANVLTF
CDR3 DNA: TGTGCCACCAGCGTCTCCATGGATCTGGGGGCCAACGTCCTGACTTTC

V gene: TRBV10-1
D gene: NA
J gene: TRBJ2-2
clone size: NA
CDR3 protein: CASRTSRNTGELFF
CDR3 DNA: TGCGCCAGCCGAACTTCAAGGAACACCGGGGAGCTGTTTTTT

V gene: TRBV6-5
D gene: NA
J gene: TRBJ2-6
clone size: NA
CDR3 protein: CASSYIGQGANVLTF
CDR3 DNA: TGTGCCAGCAGTTACATCGGGCAAGGGGCCAACGTCCTGACTTTC

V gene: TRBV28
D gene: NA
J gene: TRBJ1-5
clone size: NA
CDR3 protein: CASRTPTGLGGNQPQHF
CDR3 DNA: TGTGCCAGCAGGACACCAACAGGTCTCGGAGGCAATCAGCCCCAGCATTTT

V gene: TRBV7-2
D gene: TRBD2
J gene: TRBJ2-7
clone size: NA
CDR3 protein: CASSLAASGASYEQYF
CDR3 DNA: TGTGCCAGCAGCTTAGCCGCTAGCGGGGCCTCCTACGAGCAGTACTTC

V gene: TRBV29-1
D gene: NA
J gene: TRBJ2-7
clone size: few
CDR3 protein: CSVAGVEQYF
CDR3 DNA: TGCAGCGTGGCAGGGGTCGAGCAGTACTTC

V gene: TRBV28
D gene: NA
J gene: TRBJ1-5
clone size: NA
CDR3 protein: CASSPLGLSNQPQHF
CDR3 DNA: TGTGCCAGCAGTCCCCTTGGCCTCAGCAATCAGCCCCAGCATTTT

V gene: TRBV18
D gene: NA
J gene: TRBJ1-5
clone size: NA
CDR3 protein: CASSPKGDQPQHF
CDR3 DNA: TGTGCCAGCTCACCAAAGGGGGATCAGCCCCAGCATTTT

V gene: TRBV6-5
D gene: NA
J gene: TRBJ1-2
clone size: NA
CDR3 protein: CASSYSRGSRGYTF
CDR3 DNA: TGTGCCAGCAGTTACTCTCGGGGAAGTCGTGGCTACACCTTC

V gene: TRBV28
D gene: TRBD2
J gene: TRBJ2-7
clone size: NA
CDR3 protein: CASVRQAGGDYEQYF
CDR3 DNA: TGTGCCAGCGTCCGGCAAGCGGGAGGTGACTACGAGCAGTACTTC

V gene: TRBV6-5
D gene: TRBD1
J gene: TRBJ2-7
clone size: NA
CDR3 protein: CASSYSKTGAPYEQYF
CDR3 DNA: TGTGCCAGCAGTTACTCGAAAACAGGGGCCCCCTACGAGCAGTACTTC

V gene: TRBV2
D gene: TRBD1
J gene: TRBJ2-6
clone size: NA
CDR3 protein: CASSDRGASGANVLTF
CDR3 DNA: TGTGCCAGCAGCGACAGGGGTGCCTCTGGGGCCAACGTCCTGACTTTC

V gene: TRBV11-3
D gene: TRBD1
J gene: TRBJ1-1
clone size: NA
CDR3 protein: CASSPGTGYPNTEAFF
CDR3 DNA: TGTGCCAGCAGCCCCGGGACAGGTTACCCGAACACTGAAGCTTTCTTT

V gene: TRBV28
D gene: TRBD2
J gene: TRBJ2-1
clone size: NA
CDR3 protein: CASNSPGLAKNEQFF
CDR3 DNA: TGTGCCAGCAATTCTCCGGGACTAGCGAAGAATGAGCAGTTCTTC

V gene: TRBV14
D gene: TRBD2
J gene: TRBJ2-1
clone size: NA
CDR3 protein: CASSQGLAGALEQFF
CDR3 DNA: TGTGCCAGCAGCCAGGGACTAGCGGGAGCGCTTGAGCAGTTCTTC

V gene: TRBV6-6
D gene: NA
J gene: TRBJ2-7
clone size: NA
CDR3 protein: CASSYSDGPYEQYF
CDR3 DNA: TGTGCCAGCAGTTACTCAGACGGACCCTACGAGCAGTACTTC

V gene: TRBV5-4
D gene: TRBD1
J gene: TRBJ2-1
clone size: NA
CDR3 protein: CASSLDRGSYNEQFF
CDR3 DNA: TGTGCCAGCAGCTTGGACAGGGGCTCCTACAATGAGCAGTTCTTC

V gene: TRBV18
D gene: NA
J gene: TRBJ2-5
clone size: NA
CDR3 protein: CASSLGLQETQYF
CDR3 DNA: TGTGCCAGCTCACTGGGACTTCAAGAGACCCAGTACTTC

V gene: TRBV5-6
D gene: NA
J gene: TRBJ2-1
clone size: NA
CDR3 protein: CASSLVGVTYNEQFF
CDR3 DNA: TGTGCCAGCAGCTTGGTAGGGGTTACCTACAATGAGCAGTTCTTC

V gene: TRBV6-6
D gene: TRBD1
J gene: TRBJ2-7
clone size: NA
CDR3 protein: CASSYGQGEGEQYF
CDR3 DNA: TGTGCCAGCAGTTACGGACAGGGAGAAGGCGAGCAGTACTTC